These T cell receptor beta chains were read from a single sample in a study of vaccination and CD4 T cells after COVID-19. TCRdb independently ran MiXCR on the PCR reads; one entry per CDR3 protein. Of 20,000 to 25,000 distinct CDR3 sequences in the sample, under 65% were seen once. The material sequenced was CD4+ T cells from blood, taken before SARS-CoV-2 vaccination. Receptor source: a human donor who had recovered from COVID-19. Both conserved end residues are part of each CDR3. D genes are given only for firm matches. The size of a clone is reported for some rows only, either as once, few or many, or as a class for expanded clones.

d_call,v_call,clone_size,j_call,cdr3_nt,cdr3_aa
NA,TRBV20-1,NA,TRBJ2-7,TGCAGTGCTCCCTCCCGGGCCAGCTCCTACGAGCAGTACTTC,CSAPSRASSYEQYF
NA,TRBV2,once,TRBJ2-7,TGCGCCAGCAGCGACGGGGCGGCGACGGGGCAGTACTTC,CASSDGAATGQYF
NA,TRBV27,few,TRBJ1-6,TGTGCCAGCAGGGGGGGCGCGTTAACCTATAATTCACCCCTCCACTTT,CASRGGALTYNSPLHF
NA,TRBV12-3/TRBV12-4,NA,TRBJ1-5,TGTGCCAGCAGTTTAGGAGGAAGTAGCAATCAGCCCCAGCATTTT,CASSLGGSSNQPQHF
TRBD1,TRBV11-2,NA,TRBJ2-7,TGTGCCAGCAGCTCGACAGGGCTCTACGAGCAGTACTTC,CASSSTGLYEQYF
TRBD1,TRBV28,NA,TRBJ2-7,TGTGCCACCCCTGACAGGGCCATCTACGAGCAGTACTTC,CATPDRAIYEQYF
NA,TRBV2,few,TRBJ1-1,TGTGCCAGCAGTGTAGCTCGGAACACTGAAGCTTTCTTT,CASSVARNTEAFF
NA,TRBV6-1,NA,TRBJ2-2,TGTGCCAGCAGCTTCTCCGAAAGCAGGGGCACCGGGGAGCTGTTTTTT,CASSFSESRGTGELFF
NA,TRBV18,NA,TRBJ2-4,TGTGCCAGCTCACCGGTGGAGGGGCTAAAAAACATTCAGTACTTC,CASSPVEGLKNIQYF
TRBD1,TRBV7-2,NA,TRBJ1-1,TGTGCCAGCAGCTTCTCAGGGGGTGCGAACACTGAAGCTTTCTTT,CASSFSGGANTEAFF
NA,TRBV10-3,few,TRBJ2-5,TGTGCCATCAGTGAATCCAGAAGCCAAGAGACCCAGTACTTC,CAISESRSQETQYF
NA,TRBV5-4,NA,TRBJ1-1,TGTGCCAGCAGCGGGGGTATCGGACATCGCAACACTGAAGCTTTCTTT,CASSGGIGHRNTEAFF
NA,TRBV19,once,TRBJ1-5,TGTGCCAGTAGTTCTACAGTTAGCAATCAGCCCCAGCATTTT,CASSSTVSNQPQHF
TRBD2,TRBV6-1,NA,TRBJ2-3,TGTGCCAGCAGTCCCGGACTAGCGGGAGTCCCAGATACGCAGTATTTT,CASSPGLAGVPDTQYF
NA,TRBV6-5,once,TRBJ1-3,TGTGCCAGCAGTTACACGGGACTCGGAAACACCATATATTTT,CASSYTGLGNTIYF
TRBD2,TRBV10-3,NA,TRBJ2-5,TGTGCCATCAGGAGCGGGACCCACCAAGAGACCCAGTACTTC,CAIRSGTHQETQYF
TRBD1,TRBV6-1,few,TRBJ1-1,TGTGCCAGCAGCCTAGACAGGGGTGGCACTGAAGCTTTCTTT,CASSLDRGGTEAFF
NA,TRBV7-3,few,TRBJ2-3,TGTGCCAGCAGCCATAACCTAGGGAGCACAGATACGCAGTATTTT,CASSHNLGSTDTQYF
TRBD2,TRBV12-3/TRBV12-4,NA,TRBJ2-7,TGTGCCAGCAGGCCTACTAGCGGGGGATCCTACGAGCAGTACTTC,CASRPTSGGSYEQYF
NA,TRBV18,NA,TRBJ1-1,TGTGCCAGCTCAGAGAGGGGGGACACGTGGGCTTTCTTT,CASSERGDTWAFF
TRBD2,TRBV28,NA,TRBJ2-7,TGTGCCAGCAGCCATTCTCCAGTAGCGGGAGGTTCCTACGAGCAGTACTTC,CASSHSPVAGGSYEQYF
TRBD2,TRBV12-3/TRBV12-4,NA,TRBJ2-2,TGTGCCAGCAGTTTACTACTAGCGGGAGGGCCGGCCGGGGAGCTGTTTTTT,CASSLLLAGGPAGELFF
NA,TRBV27,few,TRBJ1-1,TGTGCCAGCAGCTCCCCTGGGGCTAGCCCTGAAGCTTTCTTT,CASSSPGASPEAFF
TRBD2,TRBV20-1,once,TRBJ2-1,TGCAGTGCTGTTAGGTCTAGCGGGAGTTTGGTTGACGATGAGCAGTTCTTC,CSAVRSSGSLVDDEQFF
TRBD1,TRBV7-2,few,TRBJ2-7,TGTGCCAGCAGCTTAACGGGGACAGGGGGAAGGTACGAGCAGTACTTC,CASSLTGTGGRYEQYF
NA,TRBV7-6,NA,TRBJ2-3,TGTGCCAGCAGCCATGGGGGGACACGGTCCCGCACAGATACGCAGTATTTT,CASSHGGTRSRTDTQYF
TRBD1,TRBV19,NA,TRBJ1-2,TGTGCCAGTAGTACCGGGACAGGGGATGTCGGCGGCTACACCTTC,CASSTGTGDVGGYTF
NA,TRBV7-2,few,TRBJ2-1,TGTGCCAGCAGCTTAGCACAGGGTAAGCAGTTCTTC,CASSLAQGKQFF
TRBD2,TRBV20-1,NA,TRBJ2-2,TGCAGTGCTAGGACTAGCGGGAGGATCGGGGAGCTGTTTTTT,CSARTSGRIGELFF
NA,TRBV19,NA,TRBJ1-5,TGTGCCAGTAGGAACGCGGGACATCAGCCCCAGCATTTT,CASRNAGHQPQHF
NA,TRBV5-4,NA,TRBJ1-1,TGTGCCAGCAGCAAGAGGGGGGACGGGAACACTGAAGCTTTCTTT,CASSKRGDGNTEAFF
TRBD2,TRBV6-5,NA,TRBJ2-7,TGTGCCAGCAGTTCCCCGACTAGCGGGAGTGCTAGCGAGCAGTACTTC,CASSSPTSGSASEQYF
NA,TRBV12-3/TRBV12-4,once,TRBJ1-1,TGTGCCAGCAGCGGGGGAGTGGGCGAGGAGGCTTTCTTT,CASSGGVGEEAFF
NA,TRBV29-1,NA,TRBJ2-1,TGCAGCGTTCCTCTAGGAGCCTACAATGAGCAGTTCTTC,CSVPLGAYNEQFF
TRBD1,TRBV2,NA,TRBJ2-3,TGTGCCAGCAGTGAAGCCAGGGGGCGAGATACGCAGTATTTT,CASSEARGRDTQYF
TRBD2,TRBV11-2,few,TRBJ2-1,TGTGCCAGCAGCTTAACCCGACTAGCGGGAGTCTCGGAGGTCTTC,CASSLTRLAGVSEVF
TRBD1,TRBV5-1,NA,TRBJ1-1,TGCGCCAGCAGCGTCACCGGGACAGCGAACACTGAAGCTTTCTTT,CASSVTGTANTEAFF
NA,TRBV27,NA,TRBJ1-3,TGTGCCAGCAGTTTATCACAGGGCTGGGGAAACACCATATATTTT,CASSLSQGWGNTIYF
NA,TRBV19,NA,TRBJ1-5,TGTGCCAGTAGCCGGGACGGAGCTTATAGCAATCAGCCCCAGCATTTT,CASSRDGAYSNQPQHF
TRBD2,TRBV6-2/TRBV6-3,NA,TRBJ2-7,TGTGCCAGCAGTGGACCGGGACTAGCGGGAAAGGGATCCTACGAGCAGTACTTC,CASSGPGLAGKGSYEQYF
NA,TRBV30,few,TRBJ1-1,TGTGCCTGGACCCATCGGGGGAAGTCAAACACTGAAGCTTTCTTT,CAWTHRGKSNTEAFF
NA,TRBV18,NA,TRBJ2-3,TGTGCCAGCTCACTAAGCCCGGGCCCAACCTCCACAGATACGCAGTATTTT,CASSLSPGPTSTDTQYF
TRBD1,TRBV7-2,few,TRBJ2-4,TGTGCCAGCAGCTTAAACAGGGGAGACATTCAGTACTTC,CASSLNRGDIQYF
NA,TRBV15,few,TRBJ2-3,TGTGCCACCAGCACACAGGCTAGCACAGATACGCAGTATTTT,CATSTQASTDTQYF
TRBD1,TRBV6-1,NA,TRBJ1-1,TGTGCCAGCAGTGATCTTAAGACAGGGGGCTCTGAAGCTTTCTTT,CASSDLKTGGSEAFF
TRBD1,TRBV28,NA,TRBJ1-3,TGTGCCAGCAGCCTGACAGGGGGAGGTTACACCATATATTTT,CASSLTGGGYTIYF
TRBD2,TRBV7-9,few,TRBJ2-4,TGTGCCAGCAGTACTACGGGGGGGAATGAGTACTTC,CASSTTGGNEYF
NA,TRBV10-1,NA,TRBJ2-2,TGCGCCAGCAGTGAGGCAGGGAGCAGTCATAACGCCGGGGAGCTGTTTTTT,CASSEAGSSHNAGELFF
NA,TRBV2,few,TRBJ2-5,TGTGCCAGCAGTGAAAGTCAGCAAGAGACCCAGTACTTC,CASSESQQETQYF